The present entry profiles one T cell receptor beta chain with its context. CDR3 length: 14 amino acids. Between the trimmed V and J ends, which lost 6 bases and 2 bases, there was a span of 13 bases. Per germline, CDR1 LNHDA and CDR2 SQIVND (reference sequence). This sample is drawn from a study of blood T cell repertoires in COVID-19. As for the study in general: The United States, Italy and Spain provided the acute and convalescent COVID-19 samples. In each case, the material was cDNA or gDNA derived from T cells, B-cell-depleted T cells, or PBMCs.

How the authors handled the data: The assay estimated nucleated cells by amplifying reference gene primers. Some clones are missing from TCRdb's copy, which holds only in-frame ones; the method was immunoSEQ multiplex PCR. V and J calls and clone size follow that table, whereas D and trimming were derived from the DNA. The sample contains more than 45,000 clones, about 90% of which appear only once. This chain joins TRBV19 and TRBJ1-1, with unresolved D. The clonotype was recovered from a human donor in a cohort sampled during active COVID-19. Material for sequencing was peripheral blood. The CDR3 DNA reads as TGTGCCAGTAGGCCAGAAAGGAGAAACACTGAAGCTTTCTTT. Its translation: CASRPERRNTEAFF.